What follows are 29 T cell receptor beta chains derived from one specimen sequenced in a study of blood T cell repertoires in COVID-19. TCRdb keeps only in-frame clones here, not all; method: immunoSEQ multiplex PCR. The sample contains about 150,000 clones, around four fifths of which appear only once. The sample consisted of peripheral blood. Source of these receptors: a woman of 80 years or more with COVID-19, enrolled during active disease.

V gene TRBV19 combines with J gene TRBJ1-6; the D is unclear. The CDR3 has 15 amino acids. The germline CDR1 and CDR2 sequences are LNHDA and SQIVND (reference sequence). Trimming pared 3 bases from V and 4 bases from J, leaving 10 bases between. This CDR3 is CASSMRIVYNSPLHF. Here the CDR3 DNA reads TGTGCCAGTAGTATGAGGATTGTTTATAATTCACCCCTCCACTTT.

This clone was detected a few times. The chain has TRBV5-6 and TRBJ2-7; D not certain. The germline V and J ends were trimmed by 4 bases and 6 bases, with 11 bases remaining between them. The CDR3 totals 12 residues. Germline values: CDR1 SGHDT, CDR2 YYEEEE. The CDR3 region is CASSLLSLEQYF. The CDR3 coding sequence is TGTGCCAGCAGCCTGCTGAGCCTCGAGCAGTACTTC.

The chain uses TRBV10-3 and TRBJ2-7; 7 nucleotides match TRBD1. The ends lost 6 bases at V and 0 bases at J; junction bases unmatched: 8. The length of the CDR3 is 15 residues. Germline-derived CDR1 and CDR2 are ENHRY and SYGVKD. Here the CDR3 reads CAISETGMHSYEQYF. The CDR3 DNA sequence: TGTGCCATCAGCGAGACAGGGATGCACTCCTACGAGCAGTACTTC.

The V and J genes are TRBV25-1 and TRBJ2-2, with 7 positions matching TRBD1. The CDR3 length is 13 residues. In germline, CDR1 is MGHDK, CDR2 SYGVNS. After removal of 6 bases from V and 5 bases from J, the junction contained 3 bases not matched to a gene. This CDR3 reads CASRAQGTGELFF. The CDR3 nucleotides read TGTGCCAGCAGGGCACAGGGGACCGGGGAGCTGTTTTTT.

This clone was picked up a small number of times. V and J are TRBV18 and TRBJ1-3; D unclear. Germline CDR1 reads KGHSH; CDR2 reads LQKENI. This CDR3 region has 15 residues. Trimming cost V 2 bases and J 0 bases, with 8 bases left between them. This CDR3 is CASSPVVSSGNTIYF. CDR3 DNA sequence: TGTGCCAGCTCACCAGTTGTGAGCTCTGGAAACACCATATATTTT.

The rearrangement links TRBV3-1 (or the pseudogene TRBV3-2) to TRBJ2-2; 10 bases align to TRBD2. The junction had 11 bases not matched to a gene; V was cut back by 7 bases and J by 6 bases. The CDR3 sequence is 16 residues long. Looked up from germline, CDR1 is LGHDT and CDR2 is YNNKEL (reference sequence). This chain's CDR3 is CASTDLLAGTAGELFF. CDR3 bases: TGTGCCAGCACCGACTTACTAGCGGGAACGGCCGGGGAGCTGTTTTTT.

The chain recombines TRBV30 with TRBJ1-5; 9 bases agree with TRBD1. The germline gives CDR1 GTSNPN, CDR2 SVGIG (reference sequence). There are 16 residues in the CDR3. V dropped 0 bases and J dropped 6; count of bases not matched to a gene: 9. CDR3 residues: CAWSVTGGHNIQPQHF. The CDR3 coding sequence is TGTGCCTGGAGTGTAACAGGGGGCCATAATATTCAGCCCCAGCATTTT.

J is TRBJ1-1 and V is TRBV11-1; tentative D call: TRBD1 (6 bases). CDR1 is SGHAT, CDR2 FQDESV, per germline (reference sequence). With 3 bases removed from V and 6 bases from J, the gap between germline ends came to 14 bases. The CDR3 sequence is 14 residues long. The CDR3 nucleotides are TGTGCCAGCAGCTTCGCAGGGGCAGGGGCTGAAGCTTTCTTT. This translates into CASSFAGAGAEAFF.

V is TRBV2 and J is TRBJ2-5; D is unclear. Per the germline V gene, CDR1 is SNHLY and CDR2 is FYNNEI. V gave up 4 bases and J gave up 5 bases, with 8 bases separating them. The CDR3 has 12 amino acids. CDR3 amino acids: CASSGLGETQYF. The CDR3 region has the DNA TGTGCCAGCAGTGGGCTCGGGGAGACCCAGTACTTC.

The gene calls are TRBV11-1 and TRBJ1-2, with 10 bases fitting TRBD1. Germline V CDR1 and CDR2: SGHAT, FQDESV (reference sequence). CDR3 length: 15 residues. V shed 5 bases, J shed 2 bases, and the junction held 5 bases outside the gene matches. CDR3 region: CASSRRGQGNYGYTF. The CDR3 nucleotides read TGTGCCAGCAGCCGCCGGGGACAGGGGAACTATGGCTACACCTTC.

CDR3 nucleotide sequence: TGTGCCAGCAGGCGGACAGGGGGTAATGAAAAACTGTTTTTT. Its protein product is CASRRTGGNEKLFF. The chain recombines TRBV6-5 with TRBJ1-4, with TRBD1 identical over 10 bases. The V segment lost 6 bases and the J segment 4 bases; nucleotides outside the gene matches: 2. Per germline, CDR1 MNHEY and CDR2 SVGAGI. This CDR3 spans 14 amino acids.

This chain joins TRBV7-2 and TRBJ1-5; a possible D gene is TRBD1 (5 bases). V lost 5 bases to trimming and J lost 6 bases, with 8 bases between them. Germline loops: CDR1 SGHTA, CDR2 FQGNSA. The CDR3 consists of 12 residues. The CDR3 DNA follows: TGTGCCAGCAGCATTGACAGTCAGCCCCAGCATTTT. Translation gives CASSIDSQPQHF.

The chain links TRBV5-4 to TRBJ2-2; D may be TRBD2 (6 bases). The CDR3 covers 17 residues. Trimming removed 1 base from V and 6 bases from J, with 19 bases in between. Germline V gene lookup returns CDR1 SGHNT and CDR2 YYREEE (reference sequence). The CDR3 DNA is TGTGCCAGCAGCTTGAAGGGGCGGGGCCGTGGGGCCGGGGAGCTGTTTTTT. It yields the protein CASSLKGRGRGAGELFF.

V is TRBV10-3 and J is TRBJ2-1; 8 bases are shared with TRBD2. The CDR3 spans 14 residues. V lost 3 bases, J lost 8 bases, and 6 bases stayed unmatched. The germline CDR1 and CDR2 sequences are ENHRY and SYGVKD. The CDR3 region has the DNA TGTGCCATCAGTGAAAGCGGGAGCATCTATGAGCAGTTCTTC. Its protein is CAISESGSIYEQFF.

This clone appeared a few times. The V and J genes are TRBV6-2 or TRBV6-3 and TRBJ1-5; D uncertain. This CDR3 spans 15 amino acids. Germline loops: CDR1 MNHEY, CDR2 SVGEGT. V was clipped by 2 bases and J by 3 bases, with 11 bases between them. The CDR3 DNA sequence: TGTGCCAGCAGTTACGTCGGGAGACACAATCAGCCCCAGCATTTT. It is translated as CASSYVGRHNQPQHF.

The chain combines TRBV3-1 (or the pseudogene TRBV3-2) with TRBJ2-3; D unresolved. Per the germline V gene, CDR1 is LGHDT and CDR2 is YNNKEL (reference sequence). The V gene lost 8 bases and the J gene lost 0 bases, with 6 bases spanning the gap. The CDR3 sequence is 12 residues long. The CDR3, as DNA: TGTGCCAGCTCGTATAGCACAGATACGCAGTATTTT. This encodes CASSYSTDTQYF.

V gene TRBV7-9 combines with J gene TRBJ1-6, with 10 bases aligning to TRBD1. The junction had 7 bases not matched to a gene; V was cut back by 5 bases and J by 9 bases. CDR1 and CDR2 from the germline V gene are SEHNR and FQNEAQ (reference sequence). The CDR3 extends over 15 amino acids. CDR3 region: CASSVEGQGLSPLHF. The CDR3 DNA sequence: TGTGCCAGCAGCGTAGAGGGACAGGGGCTTTCACCCCTCCACTTT.

This clone was seen a handful of times. The chain recombines TRBV28 with TRBJ2-7, with a weak D call TRBD2 (6 bases). With 6 bases removed from V and 0 bases from J, the gap between germline ends came to 15 bases. Germline V gene data show CDR1 as MDHEN and CDR2 as SYDVKM. CDR3 length: 15 residues. In DNA form, the CDR3 reads TGTGCCAGCAGCCCGAGCGGGCAGAGCTCCTACGAGCAGTACTTC. It translates to CASSPSGQSSYEQYF.

Comment on this clone: The sample carries other DNA sequences with the same CDR3. V gene TRBV5-1 combines with J gene TRBJ2-1; 7 nucleotides line up with TRBD2. The germline V gene encodes CDR1 SGHRS and CDR2 YFSETQ. V shed 0 bases, J shed 3 bases, and the junction held 3 bases outside the gene matches. This CDR3 spans 15 amino acids. The CDR3: CASSLVAGVYNEQFF. The CDR3 bases are TGCGCCAGCAGCTTGGTTGCGGGAGTCTACAATGAGCAGTTCTTC.

The CDR3 is CASSTALAYEQYF. CDR3 DNA: TGTGCCAGCAGTACGGCACTAGCCTACGAGCAGTACTTC. The gene calls are TRBV6-5 and TRBJ2-7; possibly TRBD2 for D (5 bases). Trimming took off 5 bases at V and 2 bases at J, with 10 bases between the two ends. Germline V gene data show CDR1 as MNHEY and CDR2 as SVGAGI. The CDR3 runs to 13 residues.

This clone was recorded once. The chain employs TRBV18 and TRBJ2-7; D is unresolved. The CDR3 covers 12 residues. Per the germline V gene, CDR1 is KGHSH and CDR2 is LQKENI. The ends were cut back, 8 bases at V and 6 bases at J, with 14 bases in the middle. CDR3 amino acids: CASNTGVGEQYF. The DNA for the CDR3 is TGTGCCAGCAACACTGGAGTAGGCGAGCAGTACTTC.

The gene calls are TRBV4-3 and TRBJ1-3; D is uncertain. The V gene lost 5 bases and the J gene lost 0 bases, with 11 bases spanning the gap. CDR3 length: 15 amino acids. CDR1 is LGHNA and CDR2 is YSLEER in the germline V gene. DNA for the CDR3: TGCGCCAGCAGCTCATCACCGGGCTCTGGAAACACCATATATTTT. Translation: CASSSSPGSGNTIYF.

The CDR3 nucleotides read TGTGCCAGCAGTACAGGGATAACTGAAGCTTTCTTT. Encoded protein: CASSTGITEAFF. J is TRBJ1-1 and V is TRBV2, with D possibly being TRBD1 (6 bases). Per germline, CDR1 SNHLY and CDR2 FYNNEI. This CDR3 is built from 12 residues. Trimming removed 5 bases at V and 5 bases at J, with 9 bases between.

This clone occurred a few times. The chain carries TRBV7-2 and TRBJ1-2, with 9 bases fitting TRBD1. V shed 1 base, J shed 11 bases, and the junction held 8 bases outside the gene matches. Germline CDR1 reads SGHTA; CDR2 reads FQGNSA. The length of the CDR3 is 14 residues. CDR3 bases: TGTGCCAGCAGCTTAGGTCCCGACAGGGGGTCTTACACCTTC. It encodes CASSLGPDRGSYTF.

V and J are TRBV27 and TRBJ2-7, with 7 bases that match TRBD1. Germline V gene sequence: CDR1 MNHEY, CDR2 SMNVEV (reference sequence). The CDR3 extends over 14 amino acids. V was pared by 5 bases and J by 6 bases, with 10 bases of the junction left unmatched. The CDR3 DNA reads as TGTGCCAGCAGTCCACGTGTGAAGGGGGCCGAGCAGTACTTC. Residues: CASSPRVKGAEQYF.

The rearrangement joins TRBV29-1 to TRBJ2-5, with TRBD1 identical over 8 bases. Looked up from germline, CDR1 is SQVTM and CDR2 is ANQGSEA. This CDR3 region has 12 residues. J gave up 8 bases and V 1 base, and 3 bases lay outside the gene matches. This chain's CDR3 is CSVEGTGRTQYF. In DNA form, the CDR3 reads TGCAGCGTTGAAGGGACAGGGAGAACCCAGTACTTC.

This clone was seen only once. The rearrangement links TRBV5-1 to TRBJ2-7; 8 bases map to TRBD2. The CDR3 is 14 amino acids. The V and J ends lost 0 bases and 4 bases, in that order; junction bases with no gene match: 3. Germline CDR1 SGHRS, CDR2 YFSETQ. The CDR3 protein is CASSLELAVYEQYF. Written as DNA, the CDR3 is TGCGCCAGCAGCTTGGAACTAGCGGTTTACGAGCAGTACTTC. The whole variable domain, remainder taken from reference TRBV5-1 and TRBJ2-7, is KAGVTQTPRYLIKTRGQQVTLSCSPISGHRSVSWYQQTPGQGLQFLFEYFSETQRNKGNFPGRFSGRQFSNSRSEMNVSTLELGDSALYLCASSLELAVYEQYFGPGTRLTVT.

The chain uses TRBV2 and TRBJ2-5; TRBD2 matches at 15 bases. The CDR3 consists of 17 residues. J was trimmed by 1 base and V by 6 bases; bases with no gene match: 6. Germline lookup yields CDR1 SNHLY and CDR2 FYNNEI. CDR3 nucleotides: TGTGCCAGCAGAGACATGGGACTAGCGGGGGGCCAAGAGACCCAGTACTTC. This encodes CASRDMGLAGGQETQYF.

The CDR3, as DNA: TGTGCCAGCAGTGCCGACAGGAGCTCCTACGAGCAGTACTTC. It is translated as CASSADRSSYEQYF. The chain is built from TRBV2 and TRBJ2-7; D may be TRBD1 (6 bases). The germline V gene has CDR1 SNHLY and CDR2 FYNNEI. The ends were cut back, 4 bases at V and 0 bases at J, with 10 bases in the middle. The CDR3 loop spans 14 amino acids.